The clone carrying this T cell receptor beta chain was detected once. Its antigen is as yet unknown. It may be a read error: a sequence one base away is much more abundant. The data originate from a study of glioma-infiltrating T cells. V gave up 6 bases and J gave up 8 bases, with 17 bases separating them. The germline V gene has CDR1 MNHEY and CDR2 SMNVEV (reference sequence). This CDR3 spans 14 amino acids. TCR alpha and beta CDR3 regions were amplified from RNA using iRepertoire nested multiplex PCR. For one-step reverse transcription and amplification, roughly 95-400 ng of tissue mRNA or PBMC total RNA was used. In TCRdb, the multiplex PCR reads were re-called with MiXCR into one record per CDR3 protein. In the table there are about 94,000 distinct CDR3 sequences, less than 30% of which are singletons. Overall study findings and caveats: Non-neoplastic patients had below-expected tissue-blood divergence, while all gliomas exceeded expectation. CDR3 overlap between tissue and blood was very small.

J is TRBJ2-1 and V is TRBV27; D uncertain. Specimen: glioma tissue, nonneoplastic brain tissue, or PBMCs (not recorded which). This TCR came from a human donor with low-grade glioma or glioblastoma, undergoing nonglioma brain surgery, or in good health (not recorded which). The CDR3 protein is CASSQDLIKDEQFF. As DNA, the CDR3 is TGTGCCAGCAGCCAAGACTTAATTAAGGATGAGCAGTTCTTC.